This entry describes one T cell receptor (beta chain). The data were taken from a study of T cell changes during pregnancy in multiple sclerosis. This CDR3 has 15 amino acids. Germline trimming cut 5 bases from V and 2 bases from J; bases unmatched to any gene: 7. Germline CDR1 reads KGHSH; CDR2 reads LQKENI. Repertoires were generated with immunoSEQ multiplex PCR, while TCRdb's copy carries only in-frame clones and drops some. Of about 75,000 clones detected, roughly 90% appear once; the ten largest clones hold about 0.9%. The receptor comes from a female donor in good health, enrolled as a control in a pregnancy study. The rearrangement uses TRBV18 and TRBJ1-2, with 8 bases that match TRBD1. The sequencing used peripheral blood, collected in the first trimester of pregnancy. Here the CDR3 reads CASSVEQGGNYGYTF. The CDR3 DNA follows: TGTGCCAGCTCAGTCGAACAGGGGGGAAACTATGGCTACACCTTC.